This T cell receptor beta chain originates from a study of T cell clonotyping in hematopoietic cell transplantation. Overall study findings and caveats: Few recipient clonotypes overlapped donors; over 95% were de novo at given depth. Cells were unsorted, so CD4 and CD8 contributions were not separated. Recipient TCR diversity dropped after transplant; expanded clonotypes rose from day 30 to 180. Higher Inverse Simpson Index values in graft donor and pretransplant recipient predicted broader posttransplant TCR diversity.

CDR3 length equals 14 residues. Trimming at V came to 1 base and at J to 3 bases, leaving 3 bases not matched to a gene. Germline CDR1 SEHNR, CDR2 FQNEAQ (reference sequence). Turning to this clone: Antigen unknown.

Sequencing was performed with immunoSEQ multiplex PCR; in TCRdb, only in-frame clones are kept and a portion is missing. Among around 37,000 clones listed, roughly 96% were seen once. V is TRBV7-9 and J is TRBJ2-7; 7 bases map to TRBD1. Sample: peripheral blood mononuclear cells. The TCR originated in a man aged 25-40 years in good health. Some clones in this sample may be carry-over from other donors' samples. CDR3 coding DNA: TGTGCCAGCAGCTTAGGGGGACAGATCTACGAGCAGTACTTC. This encodes CASSLGGQIYEQYF.